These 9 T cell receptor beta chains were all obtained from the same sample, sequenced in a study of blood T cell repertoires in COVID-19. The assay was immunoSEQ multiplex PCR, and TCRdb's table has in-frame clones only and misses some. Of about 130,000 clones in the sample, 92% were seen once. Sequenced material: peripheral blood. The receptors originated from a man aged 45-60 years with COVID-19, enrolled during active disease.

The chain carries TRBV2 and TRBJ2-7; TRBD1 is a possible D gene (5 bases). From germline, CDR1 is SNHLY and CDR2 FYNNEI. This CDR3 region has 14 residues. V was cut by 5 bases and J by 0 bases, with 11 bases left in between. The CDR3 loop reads CASSLGDSSYEQYV. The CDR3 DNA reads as TGTGCCAGCAGTCTAGGAGACAGCTCCTACGAGCAGTACGTC.

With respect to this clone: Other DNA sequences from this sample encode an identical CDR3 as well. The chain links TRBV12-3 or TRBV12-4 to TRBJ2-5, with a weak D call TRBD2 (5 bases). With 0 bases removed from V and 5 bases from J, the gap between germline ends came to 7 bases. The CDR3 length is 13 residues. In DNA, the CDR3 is TGTGCCAGCAGTTTAGCCGGGGTTGAGACCCAGTACTTC. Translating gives CASSLAGVETQYF.

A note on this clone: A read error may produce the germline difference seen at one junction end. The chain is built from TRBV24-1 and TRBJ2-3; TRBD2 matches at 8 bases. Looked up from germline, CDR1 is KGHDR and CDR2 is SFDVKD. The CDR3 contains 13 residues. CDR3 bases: TGTGCCACCAGTGATTCAGGTAGCGGGAAGGGGATTTTT. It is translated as CATSDSGSGKGIF.

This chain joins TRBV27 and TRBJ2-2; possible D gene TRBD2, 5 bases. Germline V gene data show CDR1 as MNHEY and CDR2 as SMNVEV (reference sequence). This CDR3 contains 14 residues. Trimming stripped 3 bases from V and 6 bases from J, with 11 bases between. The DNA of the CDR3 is TGTGCCAGCAGTTTCAATTGGGAGCCCGGGGAGCTGTTTTTT. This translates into CASSFNWEPGELFF.

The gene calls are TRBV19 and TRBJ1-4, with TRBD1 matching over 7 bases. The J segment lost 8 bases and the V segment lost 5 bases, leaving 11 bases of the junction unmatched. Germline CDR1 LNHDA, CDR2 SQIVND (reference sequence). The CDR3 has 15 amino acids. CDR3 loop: CASSLAGTVSEKLFF. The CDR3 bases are TGTGCCAGTAGTCTCGCCGGGACAGTTAGCGAAAAACTGTTTTTT.

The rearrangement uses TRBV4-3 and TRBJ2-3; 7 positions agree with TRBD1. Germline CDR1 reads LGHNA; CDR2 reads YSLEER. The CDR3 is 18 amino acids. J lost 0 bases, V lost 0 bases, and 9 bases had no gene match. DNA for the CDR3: TGCGCCAGCAGCCAAGACCTCGGGACAGTAATTAGCACAGATACGCAGTATTTT. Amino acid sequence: CASSQDLGTVISTDTQYF.

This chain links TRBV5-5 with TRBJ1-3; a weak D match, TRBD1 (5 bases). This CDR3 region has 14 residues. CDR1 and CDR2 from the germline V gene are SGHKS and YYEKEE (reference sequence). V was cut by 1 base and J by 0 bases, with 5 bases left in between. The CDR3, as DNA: TGTGCCAGCAGCTTGAGGGGCTCTGGAAACACCATATATTTT. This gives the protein CASSLRGSGNTIYF.

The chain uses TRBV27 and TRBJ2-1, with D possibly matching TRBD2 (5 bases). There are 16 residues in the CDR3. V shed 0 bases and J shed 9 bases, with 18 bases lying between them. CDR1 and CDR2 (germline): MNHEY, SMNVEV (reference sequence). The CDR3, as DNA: TGTGCCAGCAGTTTATCGATGGCTAGGAGGATGAGTGAGCAGTTCTTC. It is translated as CASSLSMARRMSEQFF.

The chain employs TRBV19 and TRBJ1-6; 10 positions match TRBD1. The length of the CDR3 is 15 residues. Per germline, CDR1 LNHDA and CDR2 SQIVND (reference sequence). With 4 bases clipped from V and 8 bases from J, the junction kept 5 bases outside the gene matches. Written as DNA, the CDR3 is TGTGCCAGTAGTAGGATCGGGACAGGGGATTCACCCCTCCACTTT. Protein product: CASSRIGTGDSPLHF.